The source of this T cell receptor beta chain is a study of CD8+CD57+ T cells in acquired aplastic anemia (dated by TCRdb to 2017 to 2018). About the investigation overall: DNA extracted from sorted CD4+ and CD8+ cells had a mean of about 3 ug, with a range of about 0.18 to 27.4 ug. Mean read counts for healthy donor samples were 9 million to 10.8 million for CD4+ cells and around 11 million for CD8+ cells. The full study reports these points: No significant difference in CD8+ Simpson's diversity was found between patients and healthy controls (P=0.060). Roughly 31 CD8+ CDR3 sequences were shared between patients and controls but appeared highly expressed in patients and within their immunodominant clones.

At the junction V is shortened by 3 bases and J by 6 bases, with 16 bases in between. From the cysteine up to the phenylalanine, the CDR3 has a length of 14 residues. Just CDR3 DNA is preserved here, 42 bases in frame from base 1. From the germline V gene, CDR1 is SGHTS and CDR2 is YDEGEE. TCR beta VDJ combination and CDR3 sequence profiling used genomic DNA as the template. TCR repertoire sequencing was run on an Illumina HiSeq 2000. On the authors' methods: TRBV/TRBJ rearrangement plots, CDR3 size and DJ length profiles, and Simpson's diversity index were used to evaluate the repertoires. Whichever DNA sequence was most abundant in the deep sequencing data was defined as the immunodominant clone. CDR3 amino acid sequences were checked for sharing between subjects and were compared against published repertoires and the VDJdb database. Using fastp at Q25 and MiXCR, TCRdb reprocessed the public reads and kept productive beta chains. Identical CDR3 proteins give one entry, which carries the most common genes and DNA. Clone size and V and J calls follow TCRdb, not the original study. In all, the sample holds some 190,000 distinct CDR3 sequences, and around 45% of those were seen once. The ten largest account for around 2.7% of the sample.

TCR repertoires of sorted CD4+ and CD8+ blood T cells from severe aplastic anemia patients and healthy subjects were deep-sequenced in the study. Ficoll-Paque density gradient centrifugation was used to isolate peripheral blood mononuclear cells. Before DNA was extracted, CD4+ and CD8+ T cells were sorted using either FACS or magnetic beads. Comments on this clonotype: Its antigen remains undetermined. Base qualities are not at hand, and no much larger clone is one base apart.

Sequenced material: sorted CD4+, CD8+, or CD8+CD57+ T cells (not recorded which) from PBMCs. The chain was built from TRBV5-8 and TRBJ2-7; TRBD1 is a weak D gene call, 5 bases matching. The origin of this receptor is a human donor in good health. The DNA sequence reads TGTGCCAGCAGCTCGGACATCAGCGTCGGCGAGCAGTACTTC. The translation is CASSSDISVGEQYF. The variable domain in full, with residues beyond the CDR3 obtained from the reference TRBV5-8 and TRBJ2-7 genes, is EAGVTQSPTHLIKTRGQQATLRCSPISGHTSVYWYQQALGLGLQFLLWYDEGEERNRGNFPPRFSGRQFPNYSSELNVNALELEDSALYLCASSSDISVGEQYFGPGTRLTVT.